This T cell receptor (beta chain) is drawn from a study of cytomegalovirus exposure and HLA in healthy donors. Worth noting for this clone: Its antigen remains unidentified.

The CDR3 is made up of 14 amino acids. The V gene's germline CDR1 is SNHLY and CDR2 FYNNEI. V dropped 3 bases and J dropped 3 bases, with 10 bases sitting between them. The study, taken as a whole, reports: An observed cluster of highly shared sequence variants was recorded as a likely sequencing artifact.

The primer mix had 60 Vbeta and 13 Jbeta primers. Profiled with immunoSEQ multiplex PCR; TCRdb holds only in-frame clones, not every one. The sample shows approximately 190,000 clones, approximately 85% of them seen only once. The gene calls are TRBV2 and TRBJ2-3; D is undetermined. Sample: PBMCs. The sequence was collected from a woman between 18 and 29 years old in good health and CMV-seronegative. DNA of the CDR3: TGTGCCAGCAGTGATTCAGCTAGGACAGATACGCAGTATTTT. Its translation: CASSDSARTDTQYF.